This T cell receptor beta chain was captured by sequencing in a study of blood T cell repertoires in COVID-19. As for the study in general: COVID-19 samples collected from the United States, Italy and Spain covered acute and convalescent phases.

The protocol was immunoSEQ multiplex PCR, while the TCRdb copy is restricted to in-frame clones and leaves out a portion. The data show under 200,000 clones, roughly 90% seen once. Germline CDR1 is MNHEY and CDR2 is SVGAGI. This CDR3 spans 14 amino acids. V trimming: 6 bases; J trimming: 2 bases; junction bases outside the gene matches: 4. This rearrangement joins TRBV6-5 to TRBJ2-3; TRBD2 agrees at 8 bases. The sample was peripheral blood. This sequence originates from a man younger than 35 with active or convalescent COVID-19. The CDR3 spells CASSYGGATDTQYF. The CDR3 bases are TGTGCCAGCAGCTACGGGGGGGCCACAGATACGCAGTATTTT.